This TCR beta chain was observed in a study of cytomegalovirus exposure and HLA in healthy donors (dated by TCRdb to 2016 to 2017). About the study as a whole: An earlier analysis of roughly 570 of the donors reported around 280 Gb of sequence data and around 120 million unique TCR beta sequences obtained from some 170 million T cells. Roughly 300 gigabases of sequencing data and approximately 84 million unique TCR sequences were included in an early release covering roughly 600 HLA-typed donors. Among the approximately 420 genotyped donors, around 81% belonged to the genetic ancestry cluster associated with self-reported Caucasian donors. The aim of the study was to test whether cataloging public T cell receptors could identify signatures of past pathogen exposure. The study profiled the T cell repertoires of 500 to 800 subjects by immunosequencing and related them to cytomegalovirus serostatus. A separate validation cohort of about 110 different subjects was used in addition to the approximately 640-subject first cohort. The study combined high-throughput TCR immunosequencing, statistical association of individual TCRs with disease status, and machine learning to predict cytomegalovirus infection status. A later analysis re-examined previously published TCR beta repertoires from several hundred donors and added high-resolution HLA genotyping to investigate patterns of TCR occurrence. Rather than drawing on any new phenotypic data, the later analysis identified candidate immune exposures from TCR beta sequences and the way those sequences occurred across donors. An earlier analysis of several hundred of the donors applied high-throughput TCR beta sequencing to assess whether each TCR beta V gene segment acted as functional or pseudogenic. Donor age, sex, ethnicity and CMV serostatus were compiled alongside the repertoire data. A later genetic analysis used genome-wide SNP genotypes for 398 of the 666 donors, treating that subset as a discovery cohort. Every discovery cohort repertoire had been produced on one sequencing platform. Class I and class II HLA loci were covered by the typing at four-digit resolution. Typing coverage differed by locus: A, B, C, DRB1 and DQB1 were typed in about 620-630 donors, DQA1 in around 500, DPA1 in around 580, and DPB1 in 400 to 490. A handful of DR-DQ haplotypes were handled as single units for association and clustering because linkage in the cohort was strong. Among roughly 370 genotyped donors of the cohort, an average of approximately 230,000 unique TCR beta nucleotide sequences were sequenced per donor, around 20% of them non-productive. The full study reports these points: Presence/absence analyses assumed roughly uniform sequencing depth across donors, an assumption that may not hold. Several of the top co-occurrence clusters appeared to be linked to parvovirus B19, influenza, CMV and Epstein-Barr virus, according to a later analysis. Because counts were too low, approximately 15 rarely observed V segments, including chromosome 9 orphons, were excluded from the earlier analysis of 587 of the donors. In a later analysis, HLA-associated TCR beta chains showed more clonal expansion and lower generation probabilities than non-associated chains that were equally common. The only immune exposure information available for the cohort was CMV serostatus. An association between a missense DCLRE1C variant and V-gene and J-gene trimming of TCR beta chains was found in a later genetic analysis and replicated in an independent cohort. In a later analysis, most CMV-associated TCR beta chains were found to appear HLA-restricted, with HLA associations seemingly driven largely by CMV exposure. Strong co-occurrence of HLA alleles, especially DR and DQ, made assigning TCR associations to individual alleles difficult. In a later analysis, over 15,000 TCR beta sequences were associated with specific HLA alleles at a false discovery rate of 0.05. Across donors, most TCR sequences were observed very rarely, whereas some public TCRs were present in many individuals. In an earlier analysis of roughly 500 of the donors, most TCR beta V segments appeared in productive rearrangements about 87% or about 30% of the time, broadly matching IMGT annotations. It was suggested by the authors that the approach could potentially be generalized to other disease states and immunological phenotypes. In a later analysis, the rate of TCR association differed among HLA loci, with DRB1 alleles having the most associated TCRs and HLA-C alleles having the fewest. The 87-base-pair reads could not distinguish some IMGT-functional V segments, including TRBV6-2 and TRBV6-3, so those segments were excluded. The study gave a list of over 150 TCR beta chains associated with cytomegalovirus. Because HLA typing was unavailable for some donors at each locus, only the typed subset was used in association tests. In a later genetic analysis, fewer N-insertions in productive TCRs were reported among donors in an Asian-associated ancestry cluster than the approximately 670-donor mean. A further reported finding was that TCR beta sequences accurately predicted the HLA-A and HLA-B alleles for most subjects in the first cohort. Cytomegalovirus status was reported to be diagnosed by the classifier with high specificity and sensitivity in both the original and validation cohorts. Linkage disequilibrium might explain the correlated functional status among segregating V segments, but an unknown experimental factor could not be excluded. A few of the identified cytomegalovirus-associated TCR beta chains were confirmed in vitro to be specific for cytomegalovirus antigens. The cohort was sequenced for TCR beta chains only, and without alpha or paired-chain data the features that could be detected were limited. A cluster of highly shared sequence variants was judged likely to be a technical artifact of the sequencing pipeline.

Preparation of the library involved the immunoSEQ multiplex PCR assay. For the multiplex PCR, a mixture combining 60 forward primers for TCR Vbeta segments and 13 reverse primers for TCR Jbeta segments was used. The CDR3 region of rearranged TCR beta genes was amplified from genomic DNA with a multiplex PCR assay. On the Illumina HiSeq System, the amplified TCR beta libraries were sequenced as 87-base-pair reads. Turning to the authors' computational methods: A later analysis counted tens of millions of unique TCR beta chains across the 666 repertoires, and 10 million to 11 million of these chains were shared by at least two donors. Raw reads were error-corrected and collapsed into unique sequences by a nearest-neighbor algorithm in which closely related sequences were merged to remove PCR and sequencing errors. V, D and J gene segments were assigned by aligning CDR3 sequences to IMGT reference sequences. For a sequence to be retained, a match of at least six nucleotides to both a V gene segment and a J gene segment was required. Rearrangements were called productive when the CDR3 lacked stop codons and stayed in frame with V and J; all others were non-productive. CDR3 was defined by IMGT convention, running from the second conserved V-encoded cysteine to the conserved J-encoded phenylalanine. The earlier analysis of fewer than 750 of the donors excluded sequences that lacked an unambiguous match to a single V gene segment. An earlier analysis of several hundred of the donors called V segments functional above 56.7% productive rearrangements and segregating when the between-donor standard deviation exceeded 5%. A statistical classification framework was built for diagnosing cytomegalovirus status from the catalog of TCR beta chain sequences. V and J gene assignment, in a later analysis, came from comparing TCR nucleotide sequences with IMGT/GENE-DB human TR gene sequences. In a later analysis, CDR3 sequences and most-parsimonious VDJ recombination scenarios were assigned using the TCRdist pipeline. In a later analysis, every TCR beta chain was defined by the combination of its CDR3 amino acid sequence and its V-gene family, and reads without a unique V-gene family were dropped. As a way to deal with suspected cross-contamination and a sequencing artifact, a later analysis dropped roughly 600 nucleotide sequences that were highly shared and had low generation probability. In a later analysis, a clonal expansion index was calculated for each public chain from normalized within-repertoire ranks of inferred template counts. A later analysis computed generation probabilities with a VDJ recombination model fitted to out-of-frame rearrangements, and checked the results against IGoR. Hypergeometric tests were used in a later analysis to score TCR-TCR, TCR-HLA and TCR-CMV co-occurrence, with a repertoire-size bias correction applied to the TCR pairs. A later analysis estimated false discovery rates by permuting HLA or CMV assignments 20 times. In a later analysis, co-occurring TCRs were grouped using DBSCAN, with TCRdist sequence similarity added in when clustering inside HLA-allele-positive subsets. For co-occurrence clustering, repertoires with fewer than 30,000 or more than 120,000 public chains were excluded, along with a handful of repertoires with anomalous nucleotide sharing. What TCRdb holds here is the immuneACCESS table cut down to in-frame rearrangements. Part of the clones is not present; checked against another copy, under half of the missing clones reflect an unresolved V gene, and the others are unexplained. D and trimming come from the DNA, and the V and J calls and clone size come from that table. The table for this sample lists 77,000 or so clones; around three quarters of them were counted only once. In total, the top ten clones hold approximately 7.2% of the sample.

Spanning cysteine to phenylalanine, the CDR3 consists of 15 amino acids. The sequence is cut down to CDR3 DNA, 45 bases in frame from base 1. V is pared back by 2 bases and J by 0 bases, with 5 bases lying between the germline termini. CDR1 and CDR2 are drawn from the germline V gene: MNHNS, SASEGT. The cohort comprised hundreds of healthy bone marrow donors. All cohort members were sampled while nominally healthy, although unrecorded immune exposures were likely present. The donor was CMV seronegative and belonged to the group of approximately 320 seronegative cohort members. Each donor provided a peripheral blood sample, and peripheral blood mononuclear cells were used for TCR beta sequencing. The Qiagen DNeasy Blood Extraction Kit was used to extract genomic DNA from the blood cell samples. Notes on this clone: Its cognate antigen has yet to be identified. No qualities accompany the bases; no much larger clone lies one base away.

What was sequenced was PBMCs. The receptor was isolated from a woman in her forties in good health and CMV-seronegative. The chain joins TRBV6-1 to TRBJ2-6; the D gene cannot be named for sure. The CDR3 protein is CASSERFSGANVLTF. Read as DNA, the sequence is TGTGCCAGCAGTGAACGGTTCTCTGGGGCCAACGTCCTGACTTTC.